Shown below are 3 T cell receptor beta chains from a single sample sequenced in a study of response to subunit inactivated influenza vaccine. TCRdb recomputed calls from the RT-PCR reads with MiXCR, one row per CDR3 protein. The sample gives roughly 700,000 distinct CDR3 sequences, 15% to 19% of which show up once; 11% is in the top ten. This specimen consisted of PBMCs from blood, obtained approximately 13 days after vaccination. These receptors were obtained from a man in his fifties or sixties who received an inactivated influenza vaccine.

The chain is built from TRBV29-1 and TRBJ2-1; D is possibly TRBD1 (6 bases). The CDR3 has 14 residues. V was clipped by 3 bases and J by 2 bases, with 11 bases between them. Germline CDR1 and CDR2: SQVTM and ANQGSEA. The CDR3, as DNA: TGCAGCGTTGATTCGAGACAGGCCTACAATGAGCAGTTCTTC. Translated, it gives CSVDSRQAYNEQFF.

The chain has TRBV7-8 and TRBJ1-1; 7 bases are a match to TRBD1. CDR3 length equals 14 residues. Germline loops: CDR1 SGHVS, CDR2 FQNEAQ. J was trimmed by 5 bases and V by 6 bases; bases with no gene match: 9. The CDR3 DNA reads as TGTGCCAGCAGACTAGGGGGCAGGGGGACTGAAGCTTTCTTT. It codes for CASRLGGRGTEAFF.

The chain has TRBV30 and TRBJ1-1; D possibly corresponds to TRBD1 (6 bases). This CDR3 region has 14 residues. CDR1 and CDR2 (germline): GTSNPN, SVGIG (reference sequence). V was cut by 1 base and J by 0 bases, with 9 bases left in between. CDR3 nucleotide sequence: TGTGCCTGGAGTGGGACAGCCATGAACACTGAAGCTTTCTTT. Its translation is CAWSGTAMNTEAFF. Full variable domain (remainder filled in from reference TRBV30 and TRBJ1-1): SQTIHQWPATLVQPVGSPLSLECTVEGTSNPNLYWYRQAAGRGLQLLFYSVGIGQISSEVPQNLSASRPQDRQFILSSKKLLLSDSGFYLCAWSGTAMNTEAFFGQGTRLTVV.